This T cell receptor (beta chain) was captured by sequencing in a study of blood T cell repertoires in COVID-19. Overall study context: COVID-19 samples, acute and convalescent, were from the United States, Italy and Spain. In each case, the material was cDNA or gDNA derived from T cells, B-cell-depleted T cells, or PBMCs.

The CDR3 runs 14 residues. V lost 5 bases and J lost 6, with 16 bases in between. Looked up from germline, CDR1 is LGHDT and CDR2 is YNNKEL (reference sequence). Original analysis: Amplification from reference gene primers served as the basis for estimated nucleated cell counts. Sequencing used immunoSEQ multiplex PCR; TCRdb keeps in-frame clones, though not all of them. V and J calls and clone size are copied from that table; D and trimming were computed from the DNA. This sample yields over 150,000 clones, of which approximately 83% are seen a single time; 6.5% to 9% belongs to the top ten. Enrolled during active infection, Seattle patients were then followed longitudinally.

The sequence derives from a woman aged 40-49 years with COVID-19, enrolled during active disease. The sample taken for sequencing was peripheral blood. The chain recombines TRBV3-1 (or the pseudogene TRBV3-2) with TRBJ1-2; unclear D gene. For the CDR3, the DNA is TGTGCCAGCAGCTTCAATGGGAGGGCGGATGGCTACACCTTC. It codes for CASSFNGRADGYTF.